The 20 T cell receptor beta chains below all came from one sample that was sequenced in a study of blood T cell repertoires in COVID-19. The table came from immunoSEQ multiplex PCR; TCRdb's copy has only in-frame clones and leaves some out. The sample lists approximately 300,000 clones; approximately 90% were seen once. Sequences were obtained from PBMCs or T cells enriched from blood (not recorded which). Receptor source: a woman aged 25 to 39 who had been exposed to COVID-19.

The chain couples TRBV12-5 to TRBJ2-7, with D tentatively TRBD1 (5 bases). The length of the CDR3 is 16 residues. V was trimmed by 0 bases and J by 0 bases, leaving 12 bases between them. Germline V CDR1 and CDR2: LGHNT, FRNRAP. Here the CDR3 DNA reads TGTGCTAGTGGTTTGGTCCCAGGTGGGGCCTCCTACGAGCAGTACTTC. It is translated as CASGLVPGGASYEQYF.

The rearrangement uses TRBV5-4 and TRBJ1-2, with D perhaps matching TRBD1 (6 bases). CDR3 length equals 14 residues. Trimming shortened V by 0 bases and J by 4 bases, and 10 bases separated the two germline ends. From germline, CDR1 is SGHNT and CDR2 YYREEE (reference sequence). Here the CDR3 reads CASSLAGTLYGYTF. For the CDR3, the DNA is TGTGCCAGCAGCTTGGCCGGGACACTCTATGGCTACACCTTC.

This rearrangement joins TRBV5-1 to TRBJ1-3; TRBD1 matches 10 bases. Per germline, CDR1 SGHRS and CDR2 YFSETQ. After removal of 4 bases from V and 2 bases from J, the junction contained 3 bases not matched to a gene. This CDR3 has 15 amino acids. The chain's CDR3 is CASSPGTGAGNTIYF. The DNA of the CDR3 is TGCGCCAGCAGCCCCGGGACAGGGGCTGGAAACACCATATATTTT.

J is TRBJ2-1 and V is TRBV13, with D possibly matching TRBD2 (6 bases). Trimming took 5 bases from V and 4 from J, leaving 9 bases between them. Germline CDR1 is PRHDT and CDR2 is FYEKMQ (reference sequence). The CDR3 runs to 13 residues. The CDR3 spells CASSRGLYNEQFF. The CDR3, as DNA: TGTGCCAGCAGCCGCGGACTATACAATGAGCAGTTCTTC. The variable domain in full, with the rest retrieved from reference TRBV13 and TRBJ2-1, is AAGVIQSPRHLIKEKRETATLKCYPIPRHDTVYWYQQGPGQDPQFLISFYEKMQSDKGSIPDRFSAQQFSDYHSELNMSSLELGDSALYFCASSRGLYNEQFFGPGTRLTVL.

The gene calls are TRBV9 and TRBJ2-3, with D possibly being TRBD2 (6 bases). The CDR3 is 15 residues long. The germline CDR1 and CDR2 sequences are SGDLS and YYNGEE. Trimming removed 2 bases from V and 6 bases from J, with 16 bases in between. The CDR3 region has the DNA TGTGCCAGCAGCGTCCAAGTAATTGGGGGGGATACGCAGTATTTT. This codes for CASSVQVIGGDTQYF.

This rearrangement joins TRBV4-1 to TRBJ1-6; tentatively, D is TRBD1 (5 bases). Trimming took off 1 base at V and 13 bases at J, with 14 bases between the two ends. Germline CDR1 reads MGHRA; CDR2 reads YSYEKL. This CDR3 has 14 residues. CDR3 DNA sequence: TGCGCCAGCAGCCAAGTAGGGGAAGAAAGGCCCCTCCACTTT. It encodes CASSQVGEERPLHF.

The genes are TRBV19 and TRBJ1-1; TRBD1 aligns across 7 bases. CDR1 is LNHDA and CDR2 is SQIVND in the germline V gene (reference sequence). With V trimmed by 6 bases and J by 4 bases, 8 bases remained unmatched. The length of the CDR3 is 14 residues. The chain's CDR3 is CASSPRQGPTEAFF. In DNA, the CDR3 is TGTGCCAGTAGCCCCCGACAGGGTCCCACTGAAGCTTTCTTT. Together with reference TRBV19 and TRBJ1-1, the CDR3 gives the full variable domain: DGGITQSPKYLFRKEGQNVTLSCEQNLNHDAMYWYRQDPGQGLRLIYYSQIVNDFQKGDIAEGYSVSREKKESFPLTVTSAQKNPTAFYLCASSPRQGPTEAFFGQGTRLTVV.

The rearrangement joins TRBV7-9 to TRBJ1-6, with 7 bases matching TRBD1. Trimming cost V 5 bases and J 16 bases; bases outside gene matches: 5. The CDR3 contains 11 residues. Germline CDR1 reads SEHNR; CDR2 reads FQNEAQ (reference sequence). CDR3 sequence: CASSNGDSLHF. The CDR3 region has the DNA TGTGCCAGCAGCAACGGGGACAGTCTCCACTTT.

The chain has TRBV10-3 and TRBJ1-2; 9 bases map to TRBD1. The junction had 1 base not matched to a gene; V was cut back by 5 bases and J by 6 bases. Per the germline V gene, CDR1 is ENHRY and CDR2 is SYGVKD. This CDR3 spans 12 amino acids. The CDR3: CAISRTGDGYTF. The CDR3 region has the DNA TGTGCCATCAGTAGGACAGGGGATGGCTACACCTTC.

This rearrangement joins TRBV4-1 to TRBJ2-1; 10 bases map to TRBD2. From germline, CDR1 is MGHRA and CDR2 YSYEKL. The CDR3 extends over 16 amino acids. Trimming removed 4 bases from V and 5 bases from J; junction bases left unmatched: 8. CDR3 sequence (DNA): TGCGCCAGCAGCCCTGGAGGGCTAGCGGGGGACAATGAGCAGTTCTTC. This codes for CASSPGGLAGDNEQFF.

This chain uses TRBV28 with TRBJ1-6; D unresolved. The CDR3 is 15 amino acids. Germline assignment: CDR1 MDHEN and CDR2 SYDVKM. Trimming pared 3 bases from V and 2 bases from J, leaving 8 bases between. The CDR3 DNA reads TGTGCCAGCAGTTTTGAACAGACCTATAATTCACCCCTCCACTTT. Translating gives CASSFEQTYNSPLHF. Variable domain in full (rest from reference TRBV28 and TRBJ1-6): DVKVTQSSRYLVKRTGEKVFLECVQDMDHENMFWYRQDPGLGLRLIYFSYDVKMKEKGDIPEGYSVSREKKERFSLILESASTNQTSMYLCASSFEQTYNSPLHFGNGTRLTVT.

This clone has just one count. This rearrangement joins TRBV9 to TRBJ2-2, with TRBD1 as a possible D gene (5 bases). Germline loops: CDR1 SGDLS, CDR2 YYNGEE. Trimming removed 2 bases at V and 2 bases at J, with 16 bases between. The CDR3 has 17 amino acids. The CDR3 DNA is TGTGCCAGCAGCGTCGCCGTTGGGGCGGTTAACACCGGGGAGCTGTTTTTT. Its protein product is CASSVAVGAVNTGELFF.

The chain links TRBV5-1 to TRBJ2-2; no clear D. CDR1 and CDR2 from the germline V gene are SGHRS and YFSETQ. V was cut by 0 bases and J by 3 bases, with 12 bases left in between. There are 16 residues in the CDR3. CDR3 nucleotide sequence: TGCGCCAGCAGCTTGGCGGGTGGTGGGTACACCGGGGAGCTGTTTTTT. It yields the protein CASSLAGGGYTGELFF.

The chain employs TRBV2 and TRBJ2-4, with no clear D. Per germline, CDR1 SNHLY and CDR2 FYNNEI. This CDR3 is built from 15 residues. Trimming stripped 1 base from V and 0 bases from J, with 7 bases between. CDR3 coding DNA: TGTGCCAGCAGTGAAGGAAAACTAGCCAAAAACATTCAGTACTTC. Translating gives CASSEGKLAKNIQYF. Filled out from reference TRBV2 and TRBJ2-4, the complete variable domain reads EPEVTQTPSHQVTQMGQEVILRCVPISNHLYFYWYRQILGQKVEFLVSFYNNEISEKSEIFDDQFSVERPDGSNFTLKIRSTKLEDSAMYFCASSEGKLAKNIQYFGAGTRLSVL.

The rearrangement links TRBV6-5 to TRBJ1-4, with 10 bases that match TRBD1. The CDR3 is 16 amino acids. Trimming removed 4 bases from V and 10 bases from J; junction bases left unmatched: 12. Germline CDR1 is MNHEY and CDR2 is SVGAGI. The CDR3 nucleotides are TGTGCCAGCAGTTCTCTTGGGACAGGGGATCAAGGAAAACTGTTTTTT. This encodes CASSSLGTGDQGKLFF.

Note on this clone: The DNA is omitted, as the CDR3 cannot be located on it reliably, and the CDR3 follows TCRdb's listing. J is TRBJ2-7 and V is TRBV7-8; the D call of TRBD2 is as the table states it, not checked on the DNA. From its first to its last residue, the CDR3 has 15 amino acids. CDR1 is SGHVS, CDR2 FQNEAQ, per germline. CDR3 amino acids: CASILGISGSYEQYF.

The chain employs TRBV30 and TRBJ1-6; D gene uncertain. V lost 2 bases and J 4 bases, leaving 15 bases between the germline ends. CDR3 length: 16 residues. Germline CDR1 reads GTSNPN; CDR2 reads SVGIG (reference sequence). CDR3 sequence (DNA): TGTGCCTGGAGTCGTCAAGAGGCGATTTATAATTCACCCCTCCACTTT. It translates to CAWSRQEAIYNSPLHF.

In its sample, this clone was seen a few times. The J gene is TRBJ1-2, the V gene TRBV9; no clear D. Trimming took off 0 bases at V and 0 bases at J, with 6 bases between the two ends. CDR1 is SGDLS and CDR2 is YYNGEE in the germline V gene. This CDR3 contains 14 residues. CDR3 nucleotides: TGTGCCAGCAGCGTAGTCCCTGCTAACTATGGCTACACCTTC. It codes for CASSVVPANYGYTF.

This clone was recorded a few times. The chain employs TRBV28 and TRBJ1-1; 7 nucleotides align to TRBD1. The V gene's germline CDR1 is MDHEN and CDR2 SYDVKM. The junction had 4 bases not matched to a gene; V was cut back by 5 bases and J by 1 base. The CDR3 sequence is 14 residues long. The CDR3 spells CASSPQGQNTEAFF. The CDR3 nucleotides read TGTGCCAGCAGTCCACAGGGGCAGAACACTGAAGCTTTCTTT. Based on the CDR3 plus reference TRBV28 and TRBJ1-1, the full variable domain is DVKVTQSSRYLVKRTGEKVFLECVQDMDHENMFWYRQDPGLGLRLIYFSYDVKMKEKGDIPEGYSVSREKKERFSLILESASTNQTSMYLCASSPQGQNTEAFFGQGTRLTVV.

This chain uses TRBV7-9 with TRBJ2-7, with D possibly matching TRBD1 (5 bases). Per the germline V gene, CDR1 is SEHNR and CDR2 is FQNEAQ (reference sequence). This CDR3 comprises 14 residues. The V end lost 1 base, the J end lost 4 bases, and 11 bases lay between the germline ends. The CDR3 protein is CASSLEQGRYEQYF. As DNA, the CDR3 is TGTGCCAGCAGCTTAGAGCAGGGTCGTTACGAGCAGTACTTC.